The 30 T cell receptor beta chains given below trace back to one sample, sequenced in a study of T-cell memory formation after mild COVID-19. TCRdb redid the calling of the 5' RACE reads with MiXCR, one entry per CDR3 protein. This sample carries 150,000 to 200,000 distinct CDR3 sequences, more than 12% of them seen once, and the ten largest clones take 13% to 15%. The specimen sequenced was PBMCs or a T cell subset sorted from them (not recorded which). The origin of the receptors is an adult woman who had mild COVID-19 (a few samples of this study predate the infection). Cell type and time point are not known.

The V call is TRBV12-3 or TRBV12-4, the J call TRBJ1-2; D is possibly TRBD1 (5 bases). V lost 2 bases and J 4 bases, leaving 14 bases between the germline ends. The CDR3 has 15 amino acids. The CDR3 is CASSLRDGGLYGYTF. The CDR3 region has the DNA TGTGCCAGCAGTTTACGGGACGGAGGGCTCTATGGCTACACCTTC.

The chain combines TRBV6-2 or TRBV6-3 with TRBJ2-7; 11 nucleotides line up with TRBD1. Germline loops: CDR1 MNHEY, CDR2 SVGEGT. The J segment lost 5 bases and the V segment lost 5 bases, leaving 14 bases of the junction unmatched. The CDR3 is 17 amino acids. The CDR3: CASSQLPKGQGADEQYF. CDR3 nucleotides: TGTGCCAGCAGTCAACTACCGAAAGGACAGGGGGCGGACGAGCAGTACTTC.

This clonotype was counted between two and nine times. The chain has TRBV5-1 and TRBJ2-7, with a possible D match to TRBD1 (5 bases). The V end was cut by 0 bases, the J end by 3 bases, with 16 bases between. Looked up from germline, CDR1 is SGHRS and CDR2 is YFSETQ. This CDR3 comprises 16 residues. CDR3 DNA sequence: TGCGCCAGCAGCTTGGATCCAGGGCCAAAGGGCTACGAGCAGTACTTC. Amino acid sequence: CASSLDPGPKGYEQYF.

This clonotype was counted many times. V usage is TRBV29-1 and J usage is TRBJ2-7; D call uncertain. This CDR3 comprises 11 residues. In germline, CDR1 is SQVTM, CDR2 ANQGSEA. Trimming cost V 0 bases and J 12 bases, with 12 bases left between them. CDR3 in DNA: TGCAGCGTTGAAGATTTGGAATTACGGTACTTC. This codes for CSVEDLELRYF.

The chain carries TRBV11-2 and TRBJ1-6, with 7 bases lining up with TRBD1. Germline V CDR1 and CDR2: SGHAT, FQNNGV. V was pared by 6 bases and J by 7 bases, with 21 bases of the junction left unmatched. The CDR3 sequence is 19 residues long. Here the CDR3 DNA reads TGTGCCAGCAGAAAACCGGGACAGCCCTTAAAATCTGGAAATTCACCCCTCCACTTT. This encodes CASRKPGQPLKSGNSPLHF.

This clonotype was observed a handful of times. The chain carries TRBV27 and TRBJ1-3; TRBD1 matches at 11 bases. J gave up 10 bases and V 4 bases, and 15 bases lay outside the gene matches. This CDR3 contains 17 residues. CDR1 is MNHEY, CDR2 SMNVEV, per germline (reference sequence). This CDR3 reads CASSSRSTGQGVRTIYF. The CDR3 DNA reads TGTGCCAGCAGTTCCAGATCCACGGGACAGGGGGTTCGGACCATATATTTT.

This clonotype occurred a few times. The V and J genes are TRBV6-2 or TRBV6-3 and TRBJ2-7, with 9 bases aligning to TRBD2. Germline CDR1 and CDR2: MNHEY and SVGEGT. Germline trimming cut 0 bases from V and 10 bases from J; bases unmatched to any gene: 4. The CDR3 length is 13 residues. CDR3 nucleotides: TGTGCCAGCAGTTACTCGGCTAGCGGGACACAGTACTTC. Encoded protein: CASSYSASGTQYF.

Only a few counts were recorded for this clonotype. V usage is TRBV18 and J usage is TRBJ2-6; a weak D match, TRBD1 (5 bases). The V end was cut by 4 bases, the J end by 0 bases, with 19 bases between. From germline, CDR1 is KGHSH and CDR2 LQKENI. The CDR3 spans 19 residues. CDR3 coding DNA: TGTGCCAGCTCACACCCGTGGGGAACCGACAGCTCTGGGGCCAACGTCCTGACTTTC. Amino acids: CASSHPWGTDSSGANVLTF.

The chain links TRBV5-4 to TRBJ2-7; weak D call: TRBD2 (5 bases). The CDR3 has 14 amino acids. V lost 0 bases and J 6 bases, leaving 13 bases between the germline ends. Germline V gene sequence: CDR1 SGHNT, CDR2 YYREEE (reference sequence). CDR3 DNA sequence: TGTGCCAGCAGCTTGGCCGACGAGGGCGGCGAGCAGTACTTC. Its translation: CASSLADEGGEQYF.

This clonotype has just a few counts. The V gene is TRBV24-1, the J gene TRBJ2-2; D is unclear. The ends were cut back, 0 bases at V and 9 bases at J, with 4 bases in the middle. Germline CDR1 KGHDR, CDR2 SFDVKD. This CDR3 is built from 12 residues. This CDR3 is CATSDLGWELFF. Written as DNA, the CDR3 is TGTGCCACCAGTGATTTGGGATGGGAGCTGTTTTTT.

The chain has TRBV18 and TRBJ2-7; tentative D call: TRBD2 (5 bases). CDR3 length equals 15 residues. The V gene's germline CDR1 is KGHSH and CDR2 LQKENI. With 4 bases removed from V and 0 bases from J, the gap between germline ends came to 13 bases. DNA for the CDR3: TGTGCCAGCTCACTTCGGGGATCGGCCTCCTACGAGCAGTACTTC. Translating gives CASSLRGSASYEQYF.

This clonotype was seen only a few times. The chain is built from TRBV7-9 and TRBJ2-3; no definite D call. This CDR3 is 13 amino acids long. Germline values: CDR1 SEHNR, CDR2 FQNEAQ (reference sequence). Trimming removed 4 bases from V and 2 bases from J, with 7 bases in between. The CDR3 loop reads CASSSESTDTQYF. In DNA, the CDR3 is TGTGCCAGCAGCTCCGAATCCACAGATACGCAGTATTTT.

This clonotype was observed a single time. The J gene is TRBJ1-1, the V gene TRBV27; no definite D call. In germline, CDR1 is MNHEY, CDR2 SMNVEV (reference sequence). V was pared by 10 bases and J by 0 bases, with 15 bases between. The CDR3 covers 14 residues. CDR3 in amino acids: CATSRGSMNTEAFF. The CDR3, as DNA: TGTGCCACCTCTCGGGGTTCCATGAACACTGAAGCTTTCTTT.

This clonotype was picked up a small number of times. CDR3 residues: CASSPVGGTNTEAFF. CDR3 nucleotides: TGTGCCAGCTCACCAGTTGGGGGGACGAACACTGAAGCTTTCTTT. The rearrangement joins TRBV18 to TRBJ1-1; tentative D call: TRBD1 (5 bases). V was trimmed by 2 bases and J by 1 base, leaving 11 bases between them. CDR3 length: 15 amino acids. The germline V gene encodes CDR1 KGHSH and CDR2 LQKENI.

The rearrangement joins TRBV27 to TRBJ1-2; D may be TRBD1 (6 bases). Germline CDR1 reads MNHEY; CDR2 reads SMNVEV (reference sequence). V lost 3 bases and J lost 2, with 10 bases in between. This CDR3 is 14 amino acids long. CDR3 nucleotide sequence: TGTGCCAGCAGTTTCGGGGGCGAAAACTATGGCTACACCTTC. Its translation: CASSFGGENYGYTF.

This clonotype has ten or more counts. The rearrangement uses TRBV11-2 and TRBJ2-7, with TRBD1 matching over 8 bases. V dropped 5 bases and J dropped 2; count of bases not matched to a gene: 5. This CDR3 comprises 14 residues. The germline gives CDR1 SGHAT, CDR2 FQNNGV. The CDR3 sequence is CASSPGTGTYEQYF. CDR3 coding DNA: TGTGCCAGCAGCCCGGGGACAGGTACCTACGAGCAGTACTTC.

This clonotype was counted a few times. This chain connects TRBV24-1 to TRBJ2-5, with TRBD1 matching 10 bases. Losses at the gene ends were 4 bases for V and 2 bases for J; bases not matched to a gene: 6. CDR1 and CDR2 from the germline V gene are KGHDR and SFDVKD. This CDR3 contains 16 residues. CDR3 sequence reads: CATSEPGQGWQETQYF. CDR3 in DNA: TGTGCCACCAGTGAACCGGGACAGGGGTGGCAAGAGACCCAGTACTTC.

In this sample, this clonotype turned up a few times. The chain has TRBV20-1 and TRBJ2-7; 8 bases line up with TRBD1. Looked up from germline, CDR1 is DFQATT and CDR2 is SNEGSKA (reference sequence). The CDR3 covers 15 residues. The ends lost 5 bases at V and 2 bases at J; junction bases unmatched: 11. CDR3 in DNA: TGCAGTGCTTCGCCGTGGACAGGGTGGCCCTACGAGCAGTACTTC. It codes for CSASPWTGWPYEQYF.

This clonotype turned up a few times. The V gene is TRBV6-2 or TRBV6-3, the J gene TRBJ2-7, with D perhaps TRBD1 (5 bases). The V and J ends lost 0 bases and 5 bases respectively, with 20 bases between them. CDR1 is MNHEY, CDR2 SVGEGT, per germline. This CDR3 comprises 17 residues. The CDR3 region is CASSYSIVGQGSHEQYF. CDR3 nucleotides: TGTGCCAGCAGTTACTCGATCGTTGGCCAGGGAAGCCACGAGCAGTACTTC.

This clonotype appeared a few times. The CDR3 sequence is CASSLGPPAFF. The CDR3 nucleotides read TGTGCCAGCAGCTTAGGACCGCCAGCTTTCTTT. This chain connects TRBV7-9 to TRBJ1-1; D gene uncertain. CDR1 is SEHNR, CDR2 FQNEAQ, per germline (reference sequence). Trimming took 1 base from V and 10 from J, leaving 7 bases between them. The CDR3 totals 11 residues.

There are a few counts of this clonotype. CDR3 in amino acids: CASSHGTPNTGELFF. CDR3 in DNA: TGCGCCAGCAGCCACGGGACACCGAACACCGGGGAGCTGTTTTTT. The chain uses TRBV5-1 and TRBJ2-2, with a weak D call TRBD1 (6 bases). The germline gives CDR1 SGHRS, CDR2 YFSETQ. The CDR3 extends over 15 amino acids. V lost 4 bases and J lost 0, with 10 bases in between.

As concerns this clonotype: One base away lies a much larger clone, so this may be a sequencing read error. The CDR3 coding sequence is TGCGCCAGCAGCTTGGAGCCTCACCGCAGGGTGCACTATGGCTACACCTTC. Encoded protein: CASSLEPHRRVHYGYTF. The chain combines TRBV5-1 with TRBJ1-2; a possible D gene is TRBD1 (5 bases). Germline loops: CDR1 SGHRS, CDR2 YFSETQ. The CDR3 loop spans 17 amino acids. Between the trimmed V and J ends, which lost 0 bases and 3 bases, there was a span of 18 bases.

This clonotype appeared a few times. V gene TRBV29-1 combines with J gene TRBJ2-7; TRBD2 aligns across 13 bases. J was trimmed by 4 bases and V by 4 bases; bases with no gene match: 1. Germline values: CDR1 SQVTM, CDR2 ANQGSEA. The CDR3 spans 13 residues. The CDR3: CSVVGLAGYEQYF. The CDR3 DNA reads as TGCAGCGTTGTGGGACTAGCGGGATACGAGCAGTACTTC.

This chain links TRBV7-3 with TRBJ2-5, with 9 bases lining up with TRBD1. The V segment lost 5 bases and the J segment 5 bases; nucleotides outside the gene matches: 6. Germline V gene sequence: CDR1 SGHTA, CDR2 FQGTGA. This CDR3 contains 14 residues. The CDR3 region is CASSVTGGWETQYF. CDR3 in DNA: TGTGCCAGCAGCGTTACAGGGGGCTGGGAGACCCAGTACTTC.

The chain joins TRBV7-2 to TRBJ2-5; TRBD2 is a possible D gene (5 bases). The CDR3 is made up of 16 amino acids. In germline, CDR1 is SGHTA, CDR2 FQGNSA. The V and J ends lost 5 bases and 5 bases respectively, with 21 bases between them. The CDR3 DNA follows: TGTGCCAGCAGCCAAGGAGGCCTTTTGGTCGGGGAGACCCAGTACTTC. Its translation is CASSQGGLLVGETQYF.

In its sample, this clonotype was seen many times. The chain couples TRBV12-3 or TRBV12-4 to TRBJ2-5; the match to TRBD2 covers 8 bases. The CDR3 contains 13 residues. The junction had 7 bases not matched to a gene; V was cut back by 8 bases and J by 5 bases. The CDR3 coding sequence is TGTGCCAGCTCACCGAGCGGGGGCGAGACCCAGTACTTC. This sequence encodes CASSPSGGETQYF.

The V and J genes are TRBV9 and TRBJ2-1; possible D gene TRBD2, 6 bases. Germline V gives CDR1 SGDLS, CDR2 YYNGEE. This CDR3 has 17 residues. Trimming stripped 0 bases from V and 5 bases from J, with 18 bases between. CDR3 amino acids: CASSVGGFGGGNNEQFF. In DNA form, the CDR3 reads TGTGCCAGCAGCGTAGGAGGTTTTGGGGGAGGTAACAATGAGCAGTTCTTC.

This clonotype was seen only a few times. The gene calls are TRBV29-1 and TRBJ2-4; a weak D match, TRBD1 (7 bases). V gave up 7 bases and J gave up 8 bases, with 12 bases separating them. Per germline, CDR1 SQVTM and CDR2 ANQGSEA. CDR3 length: 11 amino acids. The CDR3 loop reads CSAPRGDIQYF. Here the CDR3 DNA reads TGCAGCGCCCCCAGGGGGGACATTCAGTACTTC.

The chain joins TRBV2 to TRBJ2-4, with 7 bases matching TRBD1. The junction had 8 bases not matched to a gene; V was cut back by 3 bases and J by 3 bases. Looked up from germline, CDR1 is SNHLY and CDR2 is FYNNEI. The length of the CDR3 is 16 residues. The CDR3 bases are TGTGCCAGCAGTGAGGCGACAGGGATAGACAAAAACATTCAGTACTTC. Protein sequence: CASSEATGIDKNIQYF.

This clonotype appeared a few times. The CDR3 sequence is CASSLGHGGTYEQYF. The DNA for the CDR3 is TGTGCCAGCAGCTTGGGACACGGCGGCACCTACGAGCAGTACTTC. The V and J genes are TRBV7-6 and TRBJ2-7; D may be TRBD1 (6 bases). CDR1 is SGHVS and CDR2 is FNYEAQ in the germline V gene. This CDR3 comprises 15 residues. The germline V and J ends were trimmed by 3 bases and 2 bases, with 14 bases remaining between them.